This record covers a single T cell receptor beta chain. Its antigen is currently unknown. This CDR3 contains 18 residues. Germline V gene lookup returns CDR1 MDHEN and CDR2 SYDVKM. After removal of 5 bases from V and 3 bases from J, the junction contained 12 bases not matched to a gene. The data are from a study of OX40 agonist ivuxolimab in advanced cancers. Across the study: The patients received ivuxolimab by intravenous route every 2 weeks at 0.01 to 10 mg/kg. Study findings and constraints: Average numbers of expanded clones were greater in CD8+ T cells than in CD4+.

Sequencing was performed with immunoSEQ multiplex PCR; in TCRdb, only in-frame clones are kept and a portion is missing. This sample yields 52,000 or so clones, of which 93% are seen a single time; under 20% belongs to the top ten. The specimen comprised CD4+ or CD8+ T cells sorted from blood, sampled in a trial of the OX40 agonist ivuxolimab. The gene calls are TRBV28 and TRBJ2-3; 12 nucleotides align to TRBD2. This sequence was found in an adult with an advanced solid tumor such as melanoma, head and neck, liver or kidney cancer. Here the CDR3 reads CASSTQLAGGDWTDTQYF. DNA of the CDR3: TGTGCCAGCAGTACTCAACTAGCGGGAGGAGATTGGACAGATACGCAGTATTTT. Drawing the rest from reference TRBV28 and TRBJ2-3, the complete variable domain is DVKVTQSSRYLVKRTGEKVFLECVQDMDHENMFWYRQDPGLGLRLIYFSYDVKMKEKGDIPEGYSVSREKKERFSLILESASTNQTSMYLCASSTQLAGGDWTDTQYFGPGTRLTVL.